The next 11 T cell receptor beta chains were all read from a single sample in a study of CD8+ T cells in alopecia areata. Once RNA had been extracted, it was reverse transcribed into cDNA to act as the sequencing template. The repertoire was sequenced with immunoSEQ multiplex PCR; TCRdb's copy has only in-frame clones and lacks some. The sample carries around 82,000 clones, about 53% recorded once. Sequenced sample: NKG2D-high CD8+ T cells sorted from blood. The receptors were sampled from a human donor with alopecia areata.

The V gene is TRBV29-1, the J gene TRBJ2-3; 13 bases agree with TRBD2. Germline trimming cut 6 bases from V and 5 bases from J; bases unmatched to any gene: 8. There are 15 residues in the CDR3. CDR1 and CDR2 (germline): SQVTM, ANQGSEA. In nucleotides, the CDR3 is TGCAGCGTCGATGGACTAGCGGGAGATGGAGATACGCAGTATTTT. As protein: CSVDGLAGDGDTQYF.

The chain recombines TRBV5-6 with TRBJ2-5; D is undetermined. This CDR3 has 14 residues. The V and J ends lost 6 bases and 5 bases respectively, with 17 bases between them. Germline V CDR1 and CDR2: SGHDT, YYEEEE. CDR3 sequence (DNA): TGTGCCAGCACCACCGCGGATGGGTCGGAGACCCAGTACTTC. Residues: CASTTADGSETQYF.

The chain combines TRBV27 with TRBJ2-1; tentative D call: TRBD1 (5 bases). Germline V lookup: CDR1 MNHEY, CDR2 SMNVEV (reference sequence). The V and J ends lost 6 bases and 3 bases respectively, with 9 bases between them. This CDR3 contains 13 residues. The CDR3 here is CASRRGSYNEQFF. The CDR3 region has the DNA TGTGCCAGCAGAAGGGGAAGCTACAATGAGCAGTTCTTC.

The chain recombines TRBV29-1 with TRBJ2-3; a weak D match, TRBD1 (6 bases). Trimming took 8 bases from V and 3 from J, leaving 9 bases between them. There are 11 residues in the CDR3. Germline loops: CDR1 SQVTM, CDR2 ANQGSEA. The CDR3 DNA reads TGCAGCAATCAGGGGACAGATACGCAGTATTTT. Protein: CSNQGTDTQYF.

This clone was seen a handful of times. Other DNA sequences of this sample code for an identical CDR3. The gene calls are TRBV29-1 and TRBJ1-2; D gene unclear. Germline values: CDR1 SQVTM, CDR2 ANQGSEA. The CDR3 contains 10 residues. V was trimmed by 3 bases and J by 6 bases, leaving 5 bases between them. The CDR3 reads CSVDGNGYTF. The CDR3 DNA follows: TGCAGCGTTGACGGAAATGGCTACACCTTC.

The rearrangement uses TRBV12-5 and TRBJ1-2; D unresolved. The germline gives CDR1 LGHNT, CDR2 FRNRAP. The CDR3 is 12 amino acids. V was cut by 1 base and J by 4 bases, with 4 bases left in between. The CDR3 DNA follows: TGTGCTAGTGGTTTGGAGTCCTATGGCTACACCTTC. This encodes CASGLESYGYTF.

The chain employs TRBV27 and TRBJ1-1; no firm D call. Trimming left V 3 bases short and J 4 bases short, with 9 bases between. The CDR3 runs to 13 residues. Germline CDR1 is MNHEY and CDR2 is SMNVEV (reference sequence). CDR3 nucleotides: TGTGCCAGCAGTTTTGAGGAAACCACTGAAGCTTTCTTT. Protein: CASSFEETTEAFF.

The chain joins TRBV28 to TRBJ2-7; D gene uncertain. The CDR3 runs 14 residues. The germline V gene has CDR1 MDHEN and CDR2 SYDVKM. Trimming took 5 bases from V and 1 from J, leaving 12 bases between them. For the CDR3, the DNA is TGTGCCAGCAGTCTCCGATCTTGGTCCTACGAGCAGTACTTC. It specifies CASSLRSWSYEQYF.

This clone was detected only once. The chain couples TRBV11-2 to TRBJ2-7; no reliable D call. CDR1 is SGHAT, CDR2 FQNNGV, per germline. This CDR3 contains 12 residues. Trimming pared 2 bases from V and 6 bases from J, leaving 8 bases between. For the CDR3, the DNA is TGTGCCAGCAGCTTAAAATCGGTCGAGCAGTACTTC. The encoded protein is CASSLKSVEQYF. The variable domain in full, with the rest retrieved from reference TRBV11-2 and TRBJ2-7, is EAGVAQSPRYKIIEKRQSVAFWCNPISGHATLYWYQQILGQGPKLLIQFQNNGVVDDSQLPKDRFSAERLKGVDSTLKIQPAKLEDSAVYLCASSLKSVEQYFGPGTRLTVT.

This clone was seen more than once but under ten times. This chain links TRBV5-1 with TRBJ2-3, with D possibly matching TRBD1 (6 bases). V lost 0 bases, J lost 1 base, and 9 bases lay in between. Germline lookup yields CDR1 SGHRS and CDR2 YFSETQ. The CDR3 runs to 15 residues. This chain's CDR3 is CASSLVQGRTDTQYF. CDR3 DNA sequence: TGCGCCAGCAGCTTGGTGCAGGGGCGCACAGATACGCAGTATTTT.

The V gene is TRBV29-1, the J gene TRBJ1-1; no firm D call. CDR1 is SQVTM and CDR2 is ANQGSEA in the germline V gene. V was clipped by 7 bases and J by 3 bases, with 6 bases between them. The CDR3 contains 10 residues. The CDR3 loop is CSALHTEAFF. Written as DNA, the CDR3 is TGCAGCGCCCTTCACACTGAAGCTTTCTTT.